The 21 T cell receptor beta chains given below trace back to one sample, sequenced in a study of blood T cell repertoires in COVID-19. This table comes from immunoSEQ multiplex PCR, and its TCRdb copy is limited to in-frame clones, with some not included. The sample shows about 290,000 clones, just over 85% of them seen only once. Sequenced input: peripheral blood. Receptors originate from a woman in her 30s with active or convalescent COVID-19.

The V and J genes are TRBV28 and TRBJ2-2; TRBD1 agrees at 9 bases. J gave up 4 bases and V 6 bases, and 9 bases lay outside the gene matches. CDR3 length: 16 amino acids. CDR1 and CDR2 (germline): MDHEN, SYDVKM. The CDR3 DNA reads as TGTGCCAGCAGCGTACAGGGGGCGGGTGGCACCGGGGAGCTGTTTTTT. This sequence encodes CASSVQGAGGTGELFF.

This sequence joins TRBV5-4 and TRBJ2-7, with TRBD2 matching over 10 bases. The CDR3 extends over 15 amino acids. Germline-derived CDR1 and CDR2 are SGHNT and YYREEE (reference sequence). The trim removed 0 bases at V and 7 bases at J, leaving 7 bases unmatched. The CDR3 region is CASSLAERGGREQYF. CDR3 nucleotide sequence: TGTGCCAGCAGCTTGGCCGAGCGGGGGGGCCGAGAGCAGTACTTC.

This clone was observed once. The CDR3 sequence is CASSPGTGNTDTQYF. The CDR3 coding sequence is TGTGCCAGCAGCCCTGGGACAGGAAACACAGATACGCAGTATTTT. The chain is built from TRBV7-9 and TRBJ2-3; 8 nucleotides match TRBD1. There are 15 residues in the CDR3. Germline V gene sequence: CDR1 SEHNR, CDR2 FQNEAQ (reference sequence). J gave up 2 bases and V 5 bases, and 6 bases lay outside the gene matches.

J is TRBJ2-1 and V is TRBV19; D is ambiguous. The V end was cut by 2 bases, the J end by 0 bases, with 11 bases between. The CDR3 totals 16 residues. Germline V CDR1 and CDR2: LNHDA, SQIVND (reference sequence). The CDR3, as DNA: TGTGCCAGTAGTATATTTCGAGGTACCTCCTACAATGAGCAGTTCTTC. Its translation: CASSIFRGTSYNEQFF. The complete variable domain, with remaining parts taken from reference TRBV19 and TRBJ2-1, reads DGGITQSPKYLFRKEGQNVTLSCEQNLNHDAMYWYRQDPGQGLRLIYYSQIVNDFQKGDIAEGYSVSREKKESFPLTVTSAQKNPTAFYLCASSIFRGTSYNEQFFGPGTRLTVL.

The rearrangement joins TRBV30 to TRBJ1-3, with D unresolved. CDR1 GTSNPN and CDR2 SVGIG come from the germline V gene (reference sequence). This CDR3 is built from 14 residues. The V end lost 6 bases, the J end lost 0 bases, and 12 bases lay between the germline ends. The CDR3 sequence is CACQGSSSGNTIYF. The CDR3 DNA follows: TGTGCCTGCCAAGGGAGTAGCTCTGGAAACACCATATATTTT.

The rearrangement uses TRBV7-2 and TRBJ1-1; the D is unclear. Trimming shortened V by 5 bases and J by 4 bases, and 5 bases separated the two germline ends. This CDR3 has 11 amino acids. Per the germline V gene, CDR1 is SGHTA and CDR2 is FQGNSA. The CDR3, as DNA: TGTGCCAGCAGCCAGTTCACTGAAGCTTTCTTT. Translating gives CASSQFTEAFF.

CDR3: CAWSVQLAAGPLETQYF. The CDR3 DNA is TGTGCCTGGAGTGTACAATTAGCAGCGGGGCCCCTAGAGACCCAGTACTTC. The chain joins TRBV30 to TRBJ2-5, with 7 bases matching TRBD2. The CDR3 has 17 amino acids. With 0 bases clipped from V and 4 bases from J, the junction kept 14 bases outside the gene matches. Germline-derived CDR1 and CDR2 are GTSNPN and SVGIG (reference sequence).

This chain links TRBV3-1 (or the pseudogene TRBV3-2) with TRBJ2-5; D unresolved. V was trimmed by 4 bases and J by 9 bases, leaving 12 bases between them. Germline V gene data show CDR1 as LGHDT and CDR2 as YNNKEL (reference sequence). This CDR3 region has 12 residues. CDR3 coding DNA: TGTGCCAGCAGCCCAGATGTAAAGCCCCAGTACTTC. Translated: CASSPDVKPQYF.

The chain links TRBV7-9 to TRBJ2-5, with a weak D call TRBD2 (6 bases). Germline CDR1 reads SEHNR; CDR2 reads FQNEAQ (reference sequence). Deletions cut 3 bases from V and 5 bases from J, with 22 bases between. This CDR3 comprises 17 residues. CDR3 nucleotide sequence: TGTGCCAGCAGCTTTAGGTTTAGTGCGGGGTTCTTCGAGACCCAGTACTTC. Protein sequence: CASSFRFSAGFFETQYF. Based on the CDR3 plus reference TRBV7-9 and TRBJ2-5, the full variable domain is DTGVSQNPRHKITKRGQNVTFRCDPISEHNRLYWYRQTLGQGPEFLTYFQNEAQLEKSRLLSDRFSAERPKGSFSTLEIQRTEQGDSAMYLCASSFRFSAGFFETQYFGPGTRLLVL.

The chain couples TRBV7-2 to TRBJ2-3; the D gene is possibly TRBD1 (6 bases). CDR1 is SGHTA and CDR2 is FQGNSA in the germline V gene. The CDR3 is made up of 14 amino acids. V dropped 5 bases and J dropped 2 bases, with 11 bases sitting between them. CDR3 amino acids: CASSLTGITDTQYF. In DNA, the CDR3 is TGTGCCAGCAGCCTCACAGGGATCACAGATACGCAGTATTTT. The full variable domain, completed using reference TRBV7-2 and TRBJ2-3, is GAGVSQSPSNKVTEKGKDVELRCDPISGHTALYWYRQSLGQGLEFLIYFQGNSAPDKSGLPSDRFSAERTGGSVSTLTIQRTQQEDSAVYLCASSLTGITDTQYFGPGTRLTVL.

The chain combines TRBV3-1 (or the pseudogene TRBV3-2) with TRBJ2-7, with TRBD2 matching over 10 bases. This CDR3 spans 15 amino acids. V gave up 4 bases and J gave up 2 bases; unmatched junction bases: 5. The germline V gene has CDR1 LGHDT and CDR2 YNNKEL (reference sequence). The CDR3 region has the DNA TGTGCCAGCAGCCTCCTTAGCGGGGGGCCCTACGAGCAGTACTTC. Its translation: CASSLLSGGPYEQYF.

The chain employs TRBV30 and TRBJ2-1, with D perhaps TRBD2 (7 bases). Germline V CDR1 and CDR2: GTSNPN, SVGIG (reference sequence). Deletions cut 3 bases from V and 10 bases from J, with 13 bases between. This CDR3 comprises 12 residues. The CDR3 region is CAWSEEGGEQFF. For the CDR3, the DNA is TGTGCCTGGAGCGAAGAGGGGGGGGAGCAGTTCTTC.

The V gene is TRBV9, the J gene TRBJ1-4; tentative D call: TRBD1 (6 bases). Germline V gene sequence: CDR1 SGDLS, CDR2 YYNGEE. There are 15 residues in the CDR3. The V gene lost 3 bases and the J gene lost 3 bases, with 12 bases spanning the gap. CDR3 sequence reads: CASSALGQANEKLFF. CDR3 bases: TGTGCCAGCAGCGCCCTGGGACAAGCTAATGAAAAACTGTTTTTT. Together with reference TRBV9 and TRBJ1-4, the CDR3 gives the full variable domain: DSGVTQTPKHLITATGQRVTLRCSPRSGDLSVYWYQQSLDQGLQFLIQYYNGEERAKGNILERFSAQQFPDLHSELNLSSLELGDSALYFCASSALGQANEKLFFGSGTQLSVL.

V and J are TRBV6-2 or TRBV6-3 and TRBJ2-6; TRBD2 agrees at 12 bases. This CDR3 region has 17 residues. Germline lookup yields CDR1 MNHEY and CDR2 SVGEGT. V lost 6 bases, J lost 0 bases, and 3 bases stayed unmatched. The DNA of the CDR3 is TGTGCCAGCAGCTCTAGCGGGGGGGCCTCTGGGGCCAACGTCCTGACTTTC. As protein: CASSSSGGASGANVLTF.

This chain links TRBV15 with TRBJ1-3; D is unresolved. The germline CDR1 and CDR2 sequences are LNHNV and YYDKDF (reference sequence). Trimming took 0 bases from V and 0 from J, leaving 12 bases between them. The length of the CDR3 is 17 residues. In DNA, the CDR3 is TGTGCCACCAGCAGAGATTATTCGTGGAGCTCTGGAAACACCATATATTTT. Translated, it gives CATSRDYSWSSGNTIYF.

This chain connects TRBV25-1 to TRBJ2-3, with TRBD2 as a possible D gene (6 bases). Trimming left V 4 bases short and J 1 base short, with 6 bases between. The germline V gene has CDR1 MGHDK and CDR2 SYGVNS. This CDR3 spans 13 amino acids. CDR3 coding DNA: TGTGCCAGCAGTGTAGCGGGCACAGATACGCAGTATTTT. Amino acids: CASSVAGTDTQYF.

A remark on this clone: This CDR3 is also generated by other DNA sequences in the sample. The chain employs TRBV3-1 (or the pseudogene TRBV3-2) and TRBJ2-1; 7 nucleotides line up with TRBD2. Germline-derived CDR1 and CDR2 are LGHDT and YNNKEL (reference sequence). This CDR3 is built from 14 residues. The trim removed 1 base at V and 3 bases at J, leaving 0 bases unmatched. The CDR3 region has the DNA TGTGCCAGCAGCCAAGGCGGGGGCTACAATGAGCAGTTCTTC. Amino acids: CASSQGGGYNEQFF.

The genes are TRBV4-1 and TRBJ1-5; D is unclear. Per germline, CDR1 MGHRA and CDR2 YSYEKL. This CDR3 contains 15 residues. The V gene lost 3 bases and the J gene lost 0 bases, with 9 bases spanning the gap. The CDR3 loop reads CASSQSVNSNQPQHF. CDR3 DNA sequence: TGCGCCAGCAGCCAGTCGGTGAATAGCAATCAGCCCCAGCATTTT.

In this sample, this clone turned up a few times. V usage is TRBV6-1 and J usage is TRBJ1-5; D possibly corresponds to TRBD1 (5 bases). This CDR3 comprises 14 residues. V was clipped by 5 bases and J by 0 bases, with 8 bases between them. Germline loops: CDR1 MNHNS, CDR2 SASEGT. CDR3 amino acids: CASSSGYSNQPQHF. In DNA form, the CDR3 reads TGTGCCAGCAGTTCAGGGTATAGCAATCAGCCCCAGCATTTT.

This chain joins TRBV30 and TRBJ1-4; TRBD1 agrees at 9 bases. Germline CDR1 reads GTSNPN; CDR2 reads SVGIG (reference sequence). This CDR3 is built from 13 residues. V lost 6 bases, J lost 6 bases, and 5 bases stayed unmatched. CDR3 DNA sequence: TGTGCCTGTAACAGGGGGCTGGATGAAAAACTGTTTTTT. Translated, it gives CACNRGLDEKLFF.

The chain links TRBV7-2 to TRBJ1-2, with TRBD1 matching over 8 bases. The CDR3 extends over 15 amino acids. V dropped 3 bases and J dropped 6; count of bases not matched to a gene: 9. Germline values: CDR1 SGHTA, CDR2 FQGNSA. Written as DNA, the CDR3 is TGTGCCAGCAGCTTCCGGTTGGGACAGGACCATGGCTACACCTTC. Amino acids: CASSFRLGQDHGYTF.